This T cell receptor beta chain emerged from a study of shared clonotypes between healthy human individuals. Germline V gene data show CDR1 as SGHRS and CDR2 as YFSETQ. This CDR3 has 19 amino acids. V lost 4 bases and J lost 0; bases outside the gene matches: 16. About 30,000 T cell genomes, or approximately 190 ng DNA, went into the sorted-subset replicate PCRs. Libraries were prepared by immunoSEQ multiplex PCR; TCRdb keeps only in-frame clonotypes and omits some of them. The sample has 1.5 million to 1.9 million clones, 95% to 99% seen once; the top ten hold about 0.45%. Comments on this clone: The antigen remains undetermined.

Study-wide findings and caveats: Clonotype sharing among donors was thought likely to change with sequencing depth. Incomplete sequencing of sorted subsets was indicated by rarefaction despite large depth.

This receptor was taken from a man aged 25-40 years in good health. J is TRBJ2-1 and V is TRBV5-1; 7 bases are shared with TRBD2. Sequences were obtained from naive CD4+ T cells sorted from blood. Subset defined: CD45RA+ positively selected. CDR3: CASSTLAVGLRSSYNEQFF. The CDR3 DNA is TGCGCCAGCAGCACCCTAGCGGTAGGCCTGAGAAGCTCCTACAATGAGCAGTTCTTC.